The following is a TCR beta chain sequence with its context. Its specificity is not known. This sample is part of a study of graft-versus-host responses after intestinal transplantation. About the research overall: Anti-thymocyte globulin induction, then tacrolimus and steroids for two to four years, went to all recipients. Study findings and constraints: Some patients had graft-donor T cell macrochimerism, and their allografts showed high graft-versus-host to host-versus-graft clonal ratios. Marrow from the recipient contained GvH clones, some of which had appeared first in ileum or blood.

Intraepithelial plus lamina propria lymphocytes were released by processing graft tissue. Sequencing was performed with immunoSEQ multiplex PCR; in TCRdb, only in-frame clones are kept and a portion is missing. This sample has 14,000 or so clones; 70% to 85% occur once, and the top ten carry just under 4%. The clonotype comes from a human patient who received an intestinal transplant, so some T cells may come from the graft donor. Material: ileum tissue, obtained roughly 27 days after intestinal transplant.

Here the CDR3 reads CASSRGQGIWSRETQYF. DNA of the CDR3: TGCGCCAGCAGCCGAGGACAGGGTATATGGTCGAGGGAGACCCAGTACTTC. This sequence joins TRBV5-1 and TRBJ2-5; TRBD1 aligns across 8 bases. This CDR3 has 17 amino acids. In germline, CDR1 is SGHRS, CDR2 YFSETQ. With 4 bases clipped from V and 5 bases from J, the junction kept 16 bases outside the gene matches.